A selection of T cell receptor beta chains follows, all from one sample in a study of metastatic and nonmetastatic thyroid tumors. MiXCR re-clonotyped the PCR reads for TCRdb. The table lists roughly 18,000 clones, roughly 24% of them singletons, with roughly 23% in the top ten. The specimen sequenced was tumor tissue. The receptors come from a female donor with papillary thyroid cancer or a benign thyroid nodule (not recorded which). Some clones in this sample may be carry-over from other donors' samples. Each CDR3 is given with its conserved first and last residue. Size tells how often a clone was seen (once, few, many) or the class of an expanded clone, and some rows leave it out.

few | TRBV6-1 | CSSSPGQGLDEQYF
once | TRBV5-6 | CASSPFPRLNYEQYF
many | TRBV4-1 | CASSQWYPRGARSNQPQHF
NA | TRBV20-1 | CSARVSIKGAMTQETQYF
many | TRBV19 | CASQYRSSSYNEQFF
many | TRBV11-2 | CASARTDTPYEQYF
NA | TRBV9 | CASSPVTHLMEQYF
many | TRBV28 | CASSFIRGWGKGLEQYF
many | TRBV9 | CASSVDTNYGYTF
NA | TRBV2 | CASSVGLAGEGSSYNEQFF
few | TRBV6-1 | CASSFTGENYNSPLHF
NA | TRBV12-3/TRBV12-4 | CARSWANPWEDTQYF
many | TRBV6-1 | CASSSWTGGYTQYF
medium-sized | TRBV12-3/TRBV12-4 | CASSLRFRGRETQYF
many | TRBV2 | CASSAGDLRYSPLHF
many | TRBV27 | CASYRRGTEAFF
few | TRBV15 | CATSRRDRPYEQCF
many | TRBV18 | CASSPYRGTGPTDTQYF
NA | TRBV5-1 | CASSLGGTSGSPMYQETQYF
NA | TRBV10-3 | CAISAWTQASTYTQYF
many | TRBV12-3/TRBV12-4 | CASSLGGSYEQYF
medium-sized | TRBV4-2 | CASSQALAGVTGANVLTF
many | TRBV29-1 | CSVAPASNQPQHF
NA | TRBV20-1 | CSARPRQGSYNEQFF
few | TRBV24-1 | CATKSGGHYEQYF
many | TRBV11-3 | CASSNSGTSGRNEQFF
many | TRBV20-1 | CSASDWTFYNEQFF
NA | TRBV20-1 | CSARDRVQMHTEAFF
many | TRBV5-5 | CASSLPGERTEAFF
many | TRBV28 | CASSLSGAMNWETQYF
many | TRBV19 | CASRLRAMNTEAFF
NA | TRBV18 | CASSPSGPNYGGYTF
NA | TRBV11-2 | CASSKGAKENQYF
many | TRBV19 | CASSTPDGRMYGYTF
many | TRBV4-2 | CASSQADRGNEQYF
NA | TRBV5-1 | CASSLGGCSSGANVLTF
many | TRBV19 | CASSILERGLRNEQFF
NA | TRBV6-1 | CASSPGLAAYEQYF
many | TRBV9 | CASSVGRITQETQYF
NA | TRBV6-1 | CASSMVPFGRNEKLFF
NA | TRBV5-6 | CASSLAGRTTRGYTF
NA | TRBV11-2 | CASSLVGQLSSYNEQFF
many | TRBV4-1 | CANSQDWGRLSTWDEQFF
many | TRBV7-8 | CASSLGLRDPTNEQFF
many | TRBV7-2 | CASSPSRGPGELFF
many | TRBV5-1 | CASSSRLNYGYTF
many | TRBV4-2 | CASSPLTSGSTDTQYF
once | TRBV20-1 | CSASPPMCYTF
many | TRBV6-1 | CASSGGTGSFF
NA | TRBV14 | CASSQMGLAGVNTGELFF
many | TRBV7-2 | CASSSRDRNTEAFF